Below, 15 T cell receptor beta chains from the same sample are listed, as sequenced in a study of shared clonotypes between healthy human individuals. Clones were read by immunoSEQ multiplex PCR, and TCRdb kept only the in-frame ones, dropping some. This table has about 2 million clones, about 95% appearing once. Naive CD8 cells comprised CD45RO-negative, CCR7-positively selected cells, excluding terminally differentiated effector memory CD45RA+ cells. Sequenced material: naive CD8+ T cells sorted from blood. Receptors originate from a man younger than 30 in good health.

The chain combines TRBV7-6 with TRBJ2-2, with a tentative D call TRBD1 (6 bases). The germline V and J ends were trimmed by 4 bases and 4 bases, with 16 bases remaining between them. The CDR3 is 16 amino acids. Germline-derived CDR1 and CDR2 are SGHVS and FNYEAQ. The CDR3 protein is CASSSSSRGGTGELFF. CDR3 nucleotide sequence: TGTGCCAGCAGCTCGAGCTCGAGAGGGGGCACCGGGGAGCTGTTTTTT.

CDR3: CAWSPPGTGQPQHF. The CDR3 DNA reads as TGTGCCTGGAGTCCCCCAGGCACGGGTCAGCCCCAGCATTTT. This chain uses TRBV30 with TRBJ1-5; D gene ambiguous. The V end lost 2 bases, the J end lost 6 bases, and 14 bases lay between the germline ends. This CDR3 is built from 14 residues. Germline lookup yields CDR1 GTSNPN and CDR2 SVGIG (reference sequence).

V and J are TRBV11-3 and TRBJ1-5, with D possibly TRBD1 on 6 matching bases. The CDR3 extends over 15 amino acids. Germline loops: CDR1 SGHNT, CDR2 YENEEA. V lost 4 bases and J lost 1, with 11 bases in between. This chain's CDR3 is CASSSLGQSNQPQHF. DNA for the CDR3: TGTGCCAGCAGCTCCCTTGGACAGAGCAATCAGCCCCAGCATTTT.

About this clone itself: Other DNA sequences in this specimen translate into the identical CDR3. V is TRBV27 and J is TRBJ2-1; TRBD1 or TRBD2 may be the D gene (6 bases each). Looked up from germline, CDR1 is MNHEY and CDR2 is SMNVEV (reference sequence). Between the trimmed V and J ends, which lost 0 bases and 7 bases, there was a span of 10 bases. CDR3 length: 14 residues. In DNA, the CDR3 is TGTGCCAGCAGTTTATCGGGGGGCGGGAATGAGCAGTTCTTC. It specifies CASSLSGGGNEQFF.

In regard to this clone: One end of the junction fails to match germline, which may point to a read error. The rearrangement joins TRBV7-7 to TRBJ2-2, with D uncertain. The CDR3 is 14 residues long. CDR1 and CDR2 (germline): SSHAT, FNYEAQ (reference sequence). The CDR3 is CASSPGFNTGELFF. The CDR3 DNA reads TGTGCTAGCAGCCCCGGTTTCAACACCGGGGAGCTGTTTTTT.

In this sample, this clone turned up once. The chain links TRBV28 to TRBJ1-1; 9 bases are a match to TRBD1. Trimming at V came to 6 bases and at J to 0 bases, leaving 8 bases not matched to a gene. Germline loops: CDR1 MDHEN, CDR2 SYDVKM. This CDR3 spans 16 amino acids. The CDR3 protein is CASSRDRVTMNTEAFF. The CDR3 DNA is TGTGCCAGCAGCCGGGACAGGGTGACAATGAACACTGAAGCTTTCTTT.

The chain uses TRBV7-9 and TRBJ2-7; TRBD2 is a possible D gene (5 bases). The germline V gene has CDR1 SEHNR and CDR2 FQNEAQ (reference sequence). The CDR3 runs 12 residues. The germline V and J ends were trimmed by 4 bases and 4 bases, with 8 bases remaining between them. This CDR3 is CASSSGEYEQYF. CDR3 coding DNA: TGTGCCAGCAGCTCCGGGGAATACGAGCAGTACTTC. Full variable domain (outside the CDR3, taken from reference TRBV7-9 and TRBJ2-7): DTGVSQNPRHKITKRGQNVTFRCDPISEHNRLYWYRQTLGQGPEFLTYFQNEAQLEKSRLLSDRFSAERPKGSFSTLEIQRTEQGDSAMYLCASSSGEYEQYFGPGTRLTVT.

CDR3 sequence (DNA): TGTGCCAGCAGTTACTCTCTGGGAAGTATCTACAATGAGCAGTTCTTC. It encodes CASSYSLGSIYNEQFF. The J gene is TRBJ2-1, the V gene TRBV6-5; D gene ambiguous. CDR3 length: 16 amino acids. Germline lookup yields CDR1 MNHEY and CDR2 SVGAGI. Trimming took 0 bases from V and 3 from J, leaving 12 bases between them.

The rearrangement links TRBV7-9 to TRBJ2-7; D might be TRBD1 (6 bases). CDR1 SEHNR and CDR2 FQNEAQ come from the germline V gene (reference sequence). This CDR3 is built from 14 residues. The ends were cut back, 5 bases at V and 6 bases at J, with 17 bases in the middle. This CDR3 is CASSHMGTPSEQYF. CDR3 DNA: TGTGCCAGCAGCCACATGGGGACACCAAGCGAGCAGTACTTC.

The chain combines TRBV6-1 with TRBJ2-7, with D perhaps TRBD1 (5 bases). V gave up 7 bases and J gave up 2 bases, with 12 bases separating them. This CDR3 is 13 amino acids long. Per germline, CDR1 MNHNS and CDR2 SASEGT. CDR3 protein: CASTWTYTYEQYF. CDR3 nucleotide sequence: TGTGCCAGCACCTGGACATACACCTACGAGCAGTACTTC.

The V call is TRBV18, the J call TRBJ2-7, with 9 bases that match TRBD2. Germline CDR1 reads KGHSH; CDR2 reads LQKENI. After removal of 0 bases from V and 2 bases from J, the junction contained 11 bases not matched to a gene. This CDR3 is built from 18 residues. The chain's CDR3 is CASSPPSSGAQRAYEQYF. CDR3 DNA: TGTGCCAGCTCACCACCTTCTAGCGGGGCCCAGAGGGCCTACGAGCAGTACTTC. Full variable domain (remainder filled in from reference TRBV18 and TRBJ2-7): NAGVMQNPRHLVRRRGQEARLRCSPMKGHSHVYWYRQLPEEGLKFMVYLQKENIIDESGMPKERFSAEFPKEGPSILRIQQVVRGDSAAYFCASSPPSSGAQRAYEQYFGPGTRLTVT.

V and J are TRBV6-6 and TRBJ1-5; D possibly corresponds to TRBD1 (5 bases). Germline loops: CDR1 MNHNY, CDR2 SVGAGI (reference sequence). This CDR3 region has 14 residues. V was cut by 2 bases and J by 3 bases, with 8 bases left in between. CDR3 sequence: CASSYQGANQPQHF. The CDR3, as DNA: TGTGCCAGCAGTTACCAGGGAGCCAATCAGCCCCAGCATTTT.

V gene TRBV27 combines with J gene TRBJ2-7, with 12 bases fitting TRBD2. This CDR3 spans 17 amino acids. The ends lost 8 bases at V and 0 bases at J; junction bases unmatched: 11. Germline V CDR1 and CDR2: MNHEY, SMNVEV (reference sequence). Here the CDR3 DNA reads TGTGCCAGCTTGGGGGCTAGCGGGAGGGCCGACTCCTACGAGCAGTACTTC. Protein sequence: CASLGASGRADSYEQYF.

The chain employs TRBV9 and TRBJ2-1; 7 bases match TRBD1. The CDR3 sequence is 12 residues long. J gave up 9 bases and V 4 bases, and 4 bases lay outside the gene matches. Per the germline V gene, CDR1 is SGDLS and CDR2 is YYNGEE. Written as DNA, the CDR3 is TGTGCCAGCAGCTCACAGGGGAGTGAGCAGTTCTTC. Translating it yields CASSSQGSEQFF.

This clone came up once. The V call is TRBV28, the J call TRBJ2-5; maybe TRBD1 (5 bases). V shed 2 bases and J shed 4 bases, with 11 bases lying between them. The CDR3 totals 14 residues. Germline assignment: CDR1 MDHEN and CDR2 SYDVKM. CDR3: CASSLGPGLETQYF. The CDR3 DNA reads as TGTGCCAGCAGTTTAGGGCCAGGGTTAGAGACCCAGTACTTC.